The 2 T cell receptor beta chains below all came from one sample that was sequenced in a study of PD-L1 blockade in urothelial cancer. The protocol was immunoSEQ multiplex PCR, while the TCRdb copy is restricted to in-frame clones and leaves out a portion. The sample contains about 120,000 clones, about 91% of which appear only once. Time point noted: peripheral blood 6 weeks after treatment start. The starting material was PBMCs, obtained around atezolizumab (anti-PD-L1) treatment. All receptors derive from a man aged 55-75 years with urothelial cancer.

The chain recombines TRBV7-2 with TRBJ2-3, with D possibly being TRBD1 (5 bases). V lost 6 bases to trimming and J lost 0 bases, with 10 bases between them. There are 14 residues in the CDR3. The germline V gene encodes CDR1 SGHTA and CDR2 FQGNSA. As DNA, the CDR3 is TGTGCCAGCAGGCAGGGCACCAGCACAGATACGCAGTATTTT. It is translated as CASRQGTSTDTQYF.

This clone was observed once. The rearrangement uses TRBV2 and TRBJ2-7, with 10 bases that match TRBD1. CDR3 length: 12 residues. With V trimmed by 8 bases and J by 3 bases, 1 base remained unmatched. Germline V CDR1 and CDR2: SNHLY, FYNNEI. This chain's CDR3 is CASRDRGYEQYF. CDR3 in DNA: TGTGCCAGCCGGGACAGGGGCTACGAGCAGTACTTC.